This is a list of T cell receptor beta chains from one sample in a study of blood T cell repertoires in COVID-19. Repertoires were generated with immunoSEQ multiplex PCR, while TCRdb's copy carries only in-frame clones and drops some. The table includes about 160,000 clones, approximately 92% detected once. Sequenced input: peripheral blood. Receptor source: a woman aged 50 to 60 with acute or convalescent COVID-19. Both conserved end residues are part of each CDR3. The D gene is left open where the match is weak. A row's size may be missing; if present it is once, few, many or a size class.

v_call: TRBV5-6
j_call: TRBJ1-1
d_call: -
clone_size: -
cdr3_aa: CASSLWPNTEAFF
cdr3_nt: TGTGCCAGCAGCTTGTGGCCCAACACTGAAGCTTTCTTT

v_call: TRBV29-1
j_call: TRBJ1-2
d_call: TRBD1
clone_size: -
cdr3_aa: CSVGPGQGEGYTF
cdr3_nt: TGCAGCGTTGGTCCCGGACAGGGGGAAGGCTACACCTTC

v_call: TRBV9
j_call: TRBJ2-1
d_call: -
clone_size: -
cdr3_aa: CASSDFGQPYNEQFF
cdr3_nt: TGTGCCAGCAGTGACTTCGGACAGCCCTACAATGAGCAGTTCTTC

v_call: TRBV6-5
j_call: TRBJ1-1
d_call: TRBD1
clone_size: -
cdr3_aa: CASSPIGQGLIEAFF
cdr3_nt: TGTGCCAGCAGTCCCATCGGACAGGGCTTAATTGAAGCTTTCTTT

v_call: TRBV4-3
j_call: TRBJ2-7
d_call: -
clone_size: -
cdr3_aa: CASSQGGPGSSYEQYF
cdr3_nt: TGCGCCAGCAGCCAAGGGGGGCCAGGGAGCTCCTACGAGCAGTACTTC

v_call: TRBV19
j_call: TRBJ1-1
d_call: -
clone_size: -
cdr3_aa: CASSHDRDEAFF
cdr3_nt: TGTGCCAGTAGTCATGACAGAGATGAAGCTTTCTTT

v_call: TRBV11-2
j_call: TRBJ2-2
d_call: TRBD2
clone_size: -
cdr3_aa: CASRQIGLAERRGELFF
cdr3_nt: TGTGCCAGCAGACAAATCGGACTAGCGGAGAGACGCGGGGAGCTGTTTTTT

v_call: TRBV9
j_call: TRBJ1-6
d_call: TRBD1
clone_size: -
cdr3_aa: CASSTQGQANSPLHF
cdr3_nt: TGTGCCAGCAGCACCCAGGGACAGGCCAATTCACCCCTCCACTTT

v_call: TRBV3-1/TRBV3-2
j_call: TRBJ1-1
d_call: -
clone_size: -
cdr3_aa: CASSQEPRQRNTEAFF
cdr3_nt: TGTGCCAGCAGCCAAGAGCCGCGACAGCGGAACACTGAAGCTTTCTTT

v_call: TRBV18
j_call: TRBJ2-5
d_call: TRBD2
clone_size: -
cdr3_aa: CASSPRTSGAQETQYF
cdr3_nt: TGTGCCAGCTCACCAAGGACTAGCGGGGCGCAAGAGACCCAGTACTTC

v_call: TRBV4-1
j_call: TRBJ1-2
d_call: -
clone_size: -
cdr3_aa: CASSHPPKGGFGYTF
cdr3_nt: TGCGCCAGCAGCCATCCTCCAAAGGGAGGGTTTGGCTACACCTTC

v_call: TRBV7-9
j_call: TRBJ2-5
d_call: TRBD2
clone_size: -
cdr3_aa: CASSPGLGGETQYF
cdr3_nt: TGTGCCAGCAGCCCTGGACTAGGTGGCGAGACCCAGTACTTC

v_call: TRBV2
j_call: TRBJ1-1
d_call: TRBD1
clone_size: -
cdr3_aa: CASSHEDRVRAFF
cdr3_nt: TGTGCCAGCAGTCACGAGGACAGGGTACGGGCTTTCTTT

v_call: TRBV5-1
j_call: TRBJ2-1
d_call: TRBD2
clone_size: -
cdr3_aa: CASSFVGGAVSYNEQFF
cdr3_nt: TGCGCCAGCAGCTTCGTCGGGGGGGCTGTGTCCTACAATGAGCAGTTCTTC

v_call: TRBV19
j_call: TRBJ2-1
d_call: TRBD2
clone_size: -
cdr3_aa: CASSLTSGSQYEQFF
cdr3_nt: TGTGCCAGTAGTCTGACTAGCGGGAGCCAGTATGAGCAGTTCTTC

v_call: TRBV6-1
j_call: TRBJ1-2
d_call: -
clone_size: -
cdr3_aa: CASSEIHGRGEKDYGYTF
cdr3_nt: TGTGCCAGCAGTGAAATACACGGGAGAGGGGAAAAGGACTATGGCTACACCTTC

v_call: TRBV5-1
j_call: TRBJ2-1
d_call: -
clone_size: -
cdr3_aa: CASTLQGTEQFF
cdr3_nt: TGCGCCAGCACCCTACAGGGTACTGAGCAGTTCTTC

v_call: TRBV29-1
j_call: TRBJ1-1
d_call: -
clone_size: -
cdr3_aa: CSVLGRGSNTEAFF
cdr3_nt: TGCAGCGTTCTTGGACGGGGTTCGAACACTGAAGCTTTCTTT

v_call: TRBV28
j_call: TRBJ2-3
d_call: TRBD2
clone_size: -
cdr3_aa: CASRSSGSTDTQYF
cdr3_nt: TGTGCCAGCAGGTCTAGCGGGAGCACAGATACGCAGTATTTT

v_call: TRBV29-1
j_call: TRBJ1-2
d_call: TRBD1
clone_size: -
cdr3_aa: CSVDDRVGYTF
cdr3_nt: TGCAGCGTTGATGACAGGGTCGGCTACACCTTC

v_call: TRBV5-1
j_call: TRBJ1-1
d_call: TRBD1
clone_size: -
cdr3_aa: CASSLETGVYEAFF
cdr3_nt: TGCGCCAGCAGCCTGGAAACAGGGGTATATGAAGCTTTCTTT

v_call: TRBV7-8
j_call: TRBJ1-1
d_call: -
clone_size: -
cdr3_aa: CASSLYLGTRAGTEAFF
cdr3_nt: TGTGCCAGCAGCTTATACTTAGGGACACGGGCTGGGACTGAAGCTTTCTTT

v_call: TRBV18
j_call: TRBJ1-4
d_call: -
clone_size: -
cdr3_aa: CASSRGGPTTNEKLFF
cdr3_nt: TGTGCCAGCTCCCGGGGGGGGCCGACAACTAATGAAAAACTGTTTTTT

v_call: TRBV5-1
j_call: TRBJ2-3
d_call: TRBD2
clone_size: -
cdr3_aa: CASSTPLAGGSTDTQYF
cdr3_nt: TGCGCCAGCAGCACACCGCTAGCGGGGGGCTCCACAGATACGCAGTATTTT

v_call: TRBV19
j_call: TRBJ1-5
d_call: -
clone_size: -
cdr3_aa: CASTTVISNQPQHF
cdr3_nt: TGTGCCAGTACTACAGTAATTAGCAATCAGCCCCAGCATTTT

v_call: TRBV4-1
j_call: TRBJ1-5
d_call: -
clone_size: few
cdr3_aa: CASSQDRDQPQHF
cdr3_nt: TGCGCCAGCAGCCAAGATCGGGATCAGCCCCAGCATTTT

v_call: TRBV5-1
j_call: TRBJ1-5
d_call: TRBD1
clone_size: once
cdr3_aa: CASSRIDRGLMSKWAQHF
cdr3_nt: TGCGCCAGCAGCAGGATTGACAGGGGGCTAATGAGTAAATGGGCCCAGCATTTT

v_call: TRBV6-2/TRBV6-3
j_call: TRBJ1-2
d_call: TRBD1
clone_size: -
cdr3_aa: CASSYSGTGGAGYTF
cdr3_nt: TGTGCCAGCAGTTACTCGGGGACAGGGGGCGCCGGCTACACCTTC